Listed below are T cell receptor beta chains from one sample, sequenced in a study of T cell responses to AZD1222 COVID-19 vaccine. Data came from immunoSEQ multiplex PCR; TCRdb stores just in-frame clones and leaves some out. Of around 130,000 clones listed, 93% are singletons. The input for sequencing was peripheral blood, taken on day 0 of AZD1222 vaccination. These receptors were obtained from an adult in good health. The CDR3 runs from the conserved cysteine through the conserved F or W. The D gene is left open where the match is weak. Part of the rows lack a size; the others show once, few, many or a class for expanded clones.

.,TRBJ1-2,TRBD1,TRBV5-4,TGTGCCAGCAGCACCCGGACAGGGACTAACTATGGCTACACCTTC,CASSTRTGTNYGYTF
.,TRBJ1-1,.,TRBV30,TGTGCCTGGAACCCGGGAGAAACTTTCTTT,CAWNPGETFF
.,TRBJ2-3,TRBD1,TRBV5-5,TGTGCCAGCAGCTTTTCATTCCGACAGGGGACCACAGATACGCAGTATTTT,CASSFSFRQGTTDTQYF
.,TRBJ1-5,.,TRBV15,TGTGCCACCAGCAGGGATCGTGGGGTAAATCAGCCCCAGCATTTT,CATSRDRGVNQPQHF
.,TRBJ1-5,.,TRBV6-1,TGTGCCAGCAGTGAAAAGTTGGTTAATCAGCCCCAGCATTTT,CASSEKLVNQPQHF
.,TRBJ2-7,.,TRBV12-3/TRBV12-4,TGTGCCAGCAGTTTCCGAAGGCCACACGAGCAGTACTTC,CASSFRRPHEQYF
.,TRBJ1-1,.,TRBV10-3,.,CAISESGRANTEAFFGQGTREAFF
.,TRBJ1-5,.,TRBV6-2/TRBV6-3,TGTGCCAGCAGCCCCCTGACAGCCACCCAGCCCCAGCATTTT,CASSPLTATQPQHF
.,TRBJ1-1,.,TRBV9,TGTGCCAGCAGCGTCGGGACTTTCATGAACACTGAAGCTTTCTTT,CASSVGTFMNTEAFF
.,TRBJ2-2,TRBD2,TRBV6-2/TRBV6-3,TGTGCCAGCAGTTACGATCCGGCTAGCGGGGGAAACACCGGGGAGCTGTTTTTT,CASSYDPASGGNTGELFF
.,TRBJ1-1,TRBD1,TRBV6-1,TGTGCCAGCAGTAACGACAGGGTAGGGTACACTGAAGCTTTCTTT,CASSNDRVGYTEAFF
once,TRBJ1-6,.,TRBV30,TGTGCCTGGAGTGTAAGGGGAGTGTGGGGCTCAAGGGATTCACCCCTCCACTTT,CAWSVRGVWGSRDSPLHF
.,TRBJ2-7,TRBD2,TRBV3-1/TRBV3-2,TGTGCCAGCAGCCTCGGACTAGACGAGCAGTACTTC,CASSLGLDEQYF
.,TRBJ1-5,TRBD1,TRBV30,TGTGCCTGGGCCCAAGGGACAGGGTCAAAACAGCCCCAGCATTTT,CAWAQGTGSKQPQHF
.,TRBJ1-5,.,TRBV19,TGTGCCAGTATCCAGGGGCCCTATCAGCCCCAGCATTTT,CASIQGPYQPQHF
.,TRBJ1-4,TRBD1,TRBV6-5,TGTGCCAGCAGTACTCCCGGGACAGGGGATGAAAAACTGTTTTTT,CASSTPGTGDEKLFF
.,TRBJ1-2,TRBD1,TRBV19,TGTGCCACGACAGGGGGCGAAGGAAGTAGGGGCTACACCTTC,CATTGGEGSRGYTF
.,TRBJ2-5,.,TRBV5-5,TGTGCCAGCAGCTTGACTCTGGCCGAAGAGACCCAGTACTTC,CASSLTLAEETQYF
.,TRBJ2-1,TRBD2,TRBV7-2,TGTGCCAGCAGCTACCGGACTAGCGGAAACAATGAGCAGTTCTTC,CASSYRTSGNNEQFF
.,TRBJ2-1,.,TRBV12-3/TRBV12-4,TGTGCCAGCAGCCCGACTAGCAATGAGCAGTTCTTC,CASSPTSNEQFF
.,TRBJ2-7,TRBD2,TRBV18,TGTGCCAGCTCACCGGGACTAGCTGGCGAGCAGTACTTC,CASSPGLAGEQYF
.,TRBJ1-5,.,TRBV7-8,TGTGCCAGCAGCTTAGGGATATTAAGCAATCAGCCCCAGCATTTT,CASSLGILSNQPQHF
.,TRBJ1-4,TRBD1,TRBV4-1,TGCGCCAGCAGCCAAGAAGTAGGGGACAGTGGTGAAAAACTGTTTTTT,CASSQEVGDSGEKLFF